This T cell receptor beta chain derives from a study of T cell responses to AZD1222 COVID-19 vaccine. Study results and limitations: Vaccine-associated CD4 TCRs ranged over spike, dominating at 160-218 and 743-854. Following two doses of AZD1222, Spike-specific TCR breadth and depth rose. Donors were largely white British and mainly female; clonal diversity was possibly underestimated.

Repertoires were generated with immunoSEQ multiplex PCR, while TCRdb's copy carries only in-frame clones and drops some. In the table there are approximately 110,000 clones, approximately 86% of which are singletons. Note on this clone: The antigen is undetermined.

The CDR3 has 13 residues. CDR1 is MNHEY and CDR2 is SVGAGI in the germline V gene. V was trimmed by 2 bases and J by 4 bases, leaving 8 bases between them. The material was peripheral blood, obtained on day 0 of AZD1222 vaccination. The TCR originated in an adult in good health. This chain joins TRBV6-5 and TRBJ1-1; D is unclear. This CDR3 reads CASSYGWGTEAFF. CDR3 nucleotides: TGTGCCAGCAGTTACGGGTGGGGCACTGAAGCTTTCTTT.